This is a list of T cell receptor beta chains from one sample in a study of shared clonotypes between healthy human individuals. Using immunoSEQ multiplex PCR, the repertoire was profiled, and TCRdb retains in-frame clones only, with some absent. The profile shows 450,000 to 500,000 clones, almost 80% of them singletons. Sequencing was carried out using PBMCs. The origin of the receptors is a woman aged 40-49 years in good health. Some clones in this sample may be carry-over from other donors' samples. The CDR3 runs from the conserved cysteine through the conserved F or W. A D gene is named only where the DNA matches it firmly. Some rows have no size entry. The others give once, few or many, or a class for an expanded clone.

cdr3_aa cdr3_nt j_call d_call clone_size v_call
CASSPRDNEQFF TGTGCCAGCAGCCCGCGGGACAATGAGCAGTTCTTC TRBJ2-1 NA NA TRBV14
CASSGGRGEKLFF TGTGCCAGCAGTGGGGGACGTGGGGAAAAACTGTTTTTT TRBJ1-4 NA NA TRBV6-1
CASSFLLAGYEQYF TGTGCCAGCAGTTTCCTCCTAGCGGGCTACGAGCAGTACTTC TRBJ2-7 TRBD2 NA TRBV28
CASSQGGVGTEAFF TGTGCCAGCAGCCAGGGAGGGGTGGGAACTGAAGCTTTCTTT TRBJ1-1 NA NA TRBV5-4
CASSFSGGLREQYF TGTGCCAGCAGTTTTTCCGGGGGTCTGCGGGAGCAGTACTTC TRBJ2-7 NA NA TRBV27
CASSRQGRDTEAFF TGTGCCAGCAGCCGGCAGGGGCGCGACACTGAAGCTTTCTTT TRBJ1-1 NA NA TRBV21-1
CASSLDLGIQPQHF TGTGCCAGCAGCTTAGATTTGGGGATTCAGCCCCAGCATTTT TRBJ1-5 NA NA TRBV7-2
CASSPYWGLAYNEQFF TGTGCCAGCAGCCCCTATTGGGGACTAGCCTACAATGAGCAGTTCTTC TRBJ2-1 TRBD2 NA TRBV28
CASRSGTDTGELFF TGTGCCAGCAGGTCAGGGACGGACACCGGGGAGCTGTTTTTT TRBJ2-2 NA many TRBV6-4
CASKVGTGTYEQYF TGTGCCAGCAAAGTTGGGACAGGGACCTACGAGCAGTACTTC TRBJ2-7 TRBD1 once TRBV28
CASSISGGRLNTEAFF TGTGCCAGTAGCATATCAGGGGGCAGATTGAACACTGAAGCTTTCTTT TRBJ1-1 TRBD1 NA TRBV19
CASGRQPNTEAFF TGTGCCAGCGGGAGACAGCCGAACACTGAAGCTTTCTTT TRBJ1-1 NA NA TRBV6-1
CSVEDRGMNTEAFF TGCAGCGTTGAAGACAGGGGAATGAACACTGAAGCTTTCTTT TRBJ1-1 NA NA TRBV29-1
CASSRLAGGQETQYF TGTGCCAGCAGCCGACTAGCGGGAGGGCAAGAGACCCAGTACTTC TRBJ2-5 TRBD2 NA TRBV2
CASSVELNTEAFF TGTGCCAGCAGCGTCGAGTTGAACACTGAAGCTTTCTTT TRBJ1-1 NA NA TRBV9
CASSLGREGRTEQFF TGTGCCAGCAGCTTGGGAAGAGAAGGGAGAACTGAGCAGTTCTTC TRBJ2-1 NA many TRBV7-8
CASSMGLGGRETQYF TGTGCCAGTAGTATGGGCCTCGGGGGTCGGGAGACCCAGTACTTC TRBJ2-5 NA few TRBV19
CASTRQGTYEQYF TGTGCCAGCACACGACAGGGCACCTACGAGCAGTACTTC TRBJ2-7 TRBD1 NA TRBV6-1
CASSSRRGGRGAYEQYF TGTGCCAGCAGCTCCCGGCGGGGCGGGAGAGGGGCCTACGAGCAGTACTTC TRBJ2-7 TRBD2 NA TRBV7-3
CASSPRTGGDLNTEAFF TGTGCCAGCAGCCCCCGGACAGGGGGAGACTTGAACACTGAAGCTTTCTTT TRBJ1-1 TRBD1 NA TRBV11-2
CASSLVVSKEGGYTF TGTGCCAGCAGCTTAGTCGTGTCGAAGGAAGGTGGCTACACCTTC TRBJ1-2 NA NA TRBV7-9
CASRVLRNSPLHF TGTGCCAGCCGGGTGTTAAGGAATTCACCCCTCCACTTT TRBJ1-6 NA NA TRBV28
CASRQASGQGRYGYTF TGTGCCAGCAGACAAGCCTCGGGACAGGGGCGGTATGGCTACACCTTC TRBJ1-2 TRBD1 NA TRBV28
CASSLDGVEGYTF TGTGCCAGCAGCTTGGATGGGGTAGAAGGCTACACCTTC TRBJ1-2 NA NA TRBV5-4
CASSPVRASSYEQYF TGTGCCAGCAGCCCCGTTCGGGCGAGCTCCTACGAGCAGTACTTC TRBJ2-7 NA NA TRBV6-5
CAISAGTSANEKLFF TGTGCCATCAGCGCCGGGACGTCGGCTAATGAAAAACTGTTTTTT TRBJ1-4 NA NA TRBV10-3
CASSSGQGLGYTF TGTGCCAGCAGTTCTGGACAGGGGTTGGGCTACACCTTC TRBJ1-2 TRBD1 few TRBV28
CASRRMTTLTGELFF TGTGCCAGCAGAAGAATGACCACATTAACCGGGGAGCTGTTTTTT TRBJ2-2 NA NA TRBV28
CAWSPGLAGEQYF TGTGCCTGGAGCCCCGGACTAGCGGGAGAGCAGTACTTC TRBJ2-7 TRBD2 NA TRBV30
CASSAMTSGSQETQYF TGTGCCAGCAGTGCCATGACTAGCGGATCCCAAGAGACCCAGTACTTC TRBJ2-5 TRBD2 NA TRBV10-3
CATSRDRGYEQYF TGTGCCACCAGCAGAGACAGGGGTTACGAGCAGTACTTC TRBJ2-7 NA few TRBV15
CASSRTESEAFF TGTGCCAGCAGTCGGACAGAATCTGAAGCTTTCTTT TRBJ1-1 NA NA TRBV7-9
CASSSAGAGADTQYF TGTGCCAGCAGCTCGGCGGGGGCTGGGGCAGATACGCAGTATTTT TRBJ2-3 NA NA TRBV5-5
CASSQVTGKRGYEQYF TGCGCCAGCAGCCAGGTTACAGGGAAAAGAGGGTACGAGCAGTACTTC TRBJ2-7 NA few TRBV5-1
CASSKYGYTF TGTGCCAGCAGTAAATATGGCTACACCTTC TRBJ1-2 NA NA TRBV6-6
CASLEPLRNEQFF TGTGCCAGCCTAGAGCCCTTACGCAATGAGCAGTTCTTC TRBJ2-1 NA NA TRBV11-2
CASSYYLLGGGEQYF TGTGCCAGCAGTTATTACCTTTTGGGAGGAGGCGAGCAGTACTTC TRBJ2-7 NA NA TRBV6-6
CASARGVEEPQHF TGTGCCAGTGCCCGGGGGGTGGAGGAGCCCCAGCATTTT TRBJ1-5 NA few TRBV19
CASSLPRAGPGETQYF TGTGCCAGCAGCTTACCCCGAGCCGGGCCGGGAGAGACCCAGTACTTC TRBJ2-5 NA NA TRBV7-2
CASSNLGDLDTQYF TGTGCCAGTAGTAACCTAGGTGACTTAGATACGCAGTATTTT TRBJ2-3 NA NA TRBV19
CASSLSGGSTEAFF TGTGCCAGCAGCTTGAGCGGGGGTAGTACTGAAGCTTTCTTT TRBJ1-1 NA NA TRBV7-2
CASSLRQGPPGELFF TGTGCCAGCAGTTTACGACAGGGGCCCCCCGGGGAGCTGTTTTTT TRBJ2-2 TRBD1 once TRBV27
CASSPGTSGARSTDTQYF TGTGCCAGCAGCCCCGGGACTAGCGGAGCTCGTAGCACAGATACGCAGTATTTT TRBJ2-3 TRBD2 few TRBV5-4
CASSLVVAKNIQYF TGTGCCAGCAGCTTGGTTGTAGCCAAAAACATTCAGTACTTC TRBJ2-4 NA NA TRBV7-9
CASRKQGMIGYTF TGTGCCAGCAGAAAACAGGGTATGATTGGCTACACCTTC TRBJ1-2 NA NA TRBV7-8
CASSLEWGASYEQFF TGCGCCAGCAGCTTGGAATGGGGCGCAAGTTATGAGCAGTTCTTC TRBJ2-1 NA NA TRBV5-1
CAAGAPEAFF TGTGCCGCGGGGGCCCCTGAAGCTTTCTTT TRBJ1-1 NA NA TRBV19
CASSSSHSSTGELFF TGTGCCAGCAGCTCGTCCCATTCCAGCACCGGGGAGCTGTTTTTT TRBJ2-2 NA NA TRBV11-2
CASPTGGASWGNQPQHF TGTGCCAGCCCTACAGGGGGCGCGAGTTGGGGCAATCAGCCCCAGCATTTT TRBJ1-5 TRBD1 NA TRBV6-4
CASSGPIGGLAGRGQETQYF TGTGCCAGCAGCGGCCCGATTGGGGGTTTAGCGGGGAGGGGGCAAGAGACCCAGTACTTC TRBJ2-5 TRBD2 NA TRBV9
CSVDRGGTAFF TGCAGCGTGGACCGGGGGGGAACGGCTTTCTTT TRBJ1-1 NA many TRBV29-1
CAWTYFTGDLLSTNEKLFF TGTGCCTGGACGTACTTTACAGGGGATCTACTCTCAACTAATGAAAAACTGTTTTTT TRBJ1-4 TRBD1 NA TRBV30
CASSATQGYNSPLHF TGTGCCAGCAGCGCGACTCAGGGTTATAATTCACCCCTCCACTTT TRBJ1-6 NA NA TRBV7-9
CASSVQTTDTQYF TGTGCCAGCAGCGTACAGACCACAGATACGCAGTATTTT TRBJ2-3 NA NA TRBV9